Listed below are T cell receptor beta chains from one sample, sequenced in a study of blood T cells in healthy people across ages. Each CDR3 protein is one row after TCRdb ran MiXCR on the 5' RACE reads. The data show around 1,900,000 distinct CDR3 sequences, roughly two fifths seen once. The sample was blood. The receptors were sampled from a human donor in good health. CDR3s leave out the opening cysteine and the closing phenylalanine or tryptophan. Expanded clones are given a class, and other clones once, few, many or no size at all.

TRBV6-6	TRBJ2-2	.	ASTTRGLANTGELF
TRBV15	TRBJ2-1	once	ATSRAGEQF
TRBV7-9	TRBJ2-7	.	ASSLGLAEGSEQY
TRBV24-1	TRBJ2-7	few	ATSRGMGASYEQY
TRBV5-1	TRBJ2-1	.	ASSLPGSNEQF
TRBV9	TRBJ2-7	few	ASSEGGIQGYEQY
TRBV15	TRBJ1-2	.	ATSRGGSQSYYGYT
TRBV7-3	TRBJ2-2	few	ASSLSSPRPNPNTGEPF
TRBV25-1	TRBJ1-1	.	ASCEGRNTEAF
TRBV7-9	TRBJ2-2	.	ASSPQGVRTGELF
TRBV12-3/TRBV12-4	TRBJ2-4	.	ASSYDNNIQY
TRBV7-6	TRBJ1-1	few	ASSSLQGGTEAF
TRBV28	TRBJ2-7	few	ASRLGRQSSYEQY
TRBV28	TRBJ2-7	few	ASKLSGSFYEQY
TRBV20-1	.	few	SASYRARTQY
TRBV6-2/TRBV6-3	TRBJ1-1	.	ASTLGQGVQGGTEAF
TRBV12-3/TRBV12-4	TRBJ2-7	.	ASSPEGYERY
TRBV5-1	TRBJ1-4	.	ASSPGDRGSEKRF
TRBV20-1	TRBJ2-1	few	SAMAPQGNEQF
TRBV2	TRBJ2-3	.	ASSDLGLPTYPTDTQY
TRBV5-1	TRBJ2-1	.	ASSLTGGGYSEQF
TRBV20-1	TRBJ2-1	.	SASFGGVSYNEQF
TRBV2	TRBJ2-1	.	AGGGTSSNEQF
TRBV19	TRBJ2-2	.	ASSINGYTGELF
TRBV12-3/TRBV12-4	TRBJ2-3	few	ASRSPGLASDTQY
TRBV2	TRBJ2-1	few	ASTTSGGANEQF
TRBV11-1	TRBJ1-1	.	ASSLTEGNTEAF
TRBV20-1	TRBJ1-2	.	SAGGTGNGYT
TRBV3-1	TRBJ1-5	few	ASSQDAGNQPQH
TRBV19	TRBJ1-1	.	ASSMVRAQGEAF
TRBV6-5	TRBJ1-1	.	ASRNPDSLNTEAF
TRBV7-2	TRBJ1-1	few	ASSVQGRLGAEAF
TRBV10-3	TRBJ2-7	.	AISERGSSCEQY
TRBV20-1	TRBJ2-7	.	SARRTSSYEQY
TRBV29-1	TRBJ2-6	few	SVSQGDQSRANVLT
TRBV5-1	TRBJ1-1	once	ASSGGDRNTEAF
TRBV2	TRBJ2-7	few	ASSARQVYEQY
TRBV12-3/TRBV12-4	TRBJ1-2	.	ASSSTSLYGYT
TRBV5-1	TRBJ1-4	.	ASSLASEGEKLF
TRBV4-1	TRBJ1-2	.	AGSQEDHYGYT
TRBV4-2	TRBJ2-7	.	VSSQGGGQGAYEQY
TRBV10-2	TRBJ1-2	.	ASSDRPDGYT
TRBV12-3/TRBV12-4	TRBJ2-3	.	ASSFEDNRADTQY